The 25 T cell receptor beta chains presented below share a single source sample, sequenced in a study of long-term antiretroviral therapy in people with HIV. Sequencing relied on immunoSEQ assay v3.0, run at survey level. Libraries were prepared by immunoSEQ multiplex PCR; TCRdb keeps only in-frame clonotypes and omits some of them. The sample holds more than 15,000 clones, approximately 93% seen once. The source material was unsorted PBMCs, sampled 0.6 years after starting antiretroviral therapy. Receptors were obtained from a woman between 40 and 50 years old with HIV.

The rearrangement uses TRBV14 and TRBJ2-3; D remains unclear. CDR3 length: 15 amino acids. Germline V gene lookup returns CDR1 SGHDN and CDR2 FVKESK. The V and J ends lost 1 base and 6 bases respectively, with 14 bases between them. DNA of the CDR3: TGTGCCAGCAGCCAAGGTCTGGTTTCCCTGGATACGCAGTATTTT. It translates to CASSQGLVSLDTQYF.

This chain joins TRBV7-2 and TRBJ1-6; D may be TRBD1 (5 bases). Germline V gene sequence: CDR1 SGHTA, CDR2 FQGNSA. This CDR3 spans 16 amino acids. V lost 5 bases, J lost 5 bases, and 16 bases lay in between. The CDR3 here is CASSDTGTRDNSPLHF. In DNA form, the CDR3 reads TGTGCCAGCAGCGATACCGGGACCCGAGATAATTCACCCCTCCACTTT.

The rearrangement uses TRBV7-2 and TRBJ1-2; perhaps TRBD1 as D (6 bases). Germline V gene lookup returns CDR1 SGHTA and CDR2 FQGNSA. This CDR3 is 15 amino acids long. V shed 5 bases and J shed 4 bases, with 17 bases lying between them. The CDR3 spells CASSVVSTGIYGYTF. CDR3 sequence (DNA): TGTGCCAGCAGCGTTGTCTCGACAGGTATCTATGGCTACACCTTC. Full variable domain (outside the CDR3, taken from reference TRBV7-2 and TRBJ1-2): GAGVSQSPSNKVTEKGKDVELRCDPISGHTALYWYRQSLGQGLEFLIYFQGNSAPDKSGLPSDRFSAERTGGSVSTLTIQRTQQEDSAVYLCASSVVSTGIYGYTFGSGTRLTVV.

This clone was seen only once. The chain couples TRBV19 to TRBJ1-5; a weak D match, TRBD1 (5 bases). Trimming took 3 bases from V and 0 from J, leaving 15 bases between them. CDR1 is LNHDA and CDR2 is SQIVND in the germline V gene (reference sequence). This CDR3 spans 17 amino acids. The CDR3 is CASSIRADKISNQPQHF. CDR3 nucleotides: TGTGCCAGTAGTATCAGGGCCGACAAGATTAGCAATCAGCCCCAGCATTTT.

The CDR3, as DNA: TGTGCCAGCAGGCGACAGGAACCGAACACCGGGGAGCTGTTTTTT. Encoded protein: CASRRQEPNTGELFF. The rearrangement links TRBV7-9 to TRBJ2-2; a weak D match, TRBD1 (6 bases). The CDR3 length is 15 residues. V lost 6 bases, J lost 0 bases, and 11 bases lay in between. Germline lookup yields CDR1 SEHNR and CDR2 FQNEAQ (reference sequence).

V usage is TRBV10-3 and J usage is TRBJ1-1; unclear D gene. This CDR3 contains 11 residues. Trimming shortened V by 10 bases and J by 1 base, and 7 bases separated the two germline ends. In germline, CDR1 is ENHRY, CDR2 SYGVKD. CDR3 sequence reads: CATVKNTEAFF. Written as DNA, the CDR3 is TGTGCCACAGTCAAGAACACTGAAGCTTTCTTT.

The CDR3 protein is CASSPPPPGRGRLSPLHF. The CDR3 region has the DNA TGTGCCAGCAGCCCCCCACCCCCGGGCAGGGGGCGTCTATCACCCCTCCACTTT. The chain has TRBV7-7 and TRBJ1-6; 8 nucleotides line up with TRBD1. Unmatched junction bases numbered 19, after V lost 5 bases and J lost 10 bases. This CDR3 is built from 18 residues. Germline lookup yields CDR1 SSHAT and CDR2 FNYEAQ (reference sequence).

This rearrangement joins TRBV30 to TRBJ1-6; TRBD1 might be the D (5 bases). Germline CDR1 and CDR2: GTSNPN and SVGIG (reference sequence). The CDR3 has 15 amino acids. The V end lost 4 bases, the J end lost 3 bases, and 13 bases lay between the germline ends. CDR3 in DNA: TGTGCCTGGAATGCGGGGGGGTACTATAATTCACCCCTCCACTTT. This encodes CAWNAGGYYNSPLHF.

As for this clone: The junction departs from germline at one end; a sequencing error may be responsible. The CDR3 nucleotides read TGTGCCAGCAGTTACTCCGGGGACGCGACGGTCTTC. Amino acid sequence: CASSYSGDATVF. V usage is TRBV6-5 and J usage is TRBJ1-2; tentatively, D is TRBD1 (5 bases). Looked up from germline, CDR1 is MNHEY and CDR2 is SVGAGI. The CDR3 is made up of 12 amino acids.

The chain is built from TRBV30 and TRBJ2-3; 11 nucleotides align to TRBD2. V was pared by 4 bases and J by 2 bases, with 20 bases of the junction left unmatched. The CDR3 runs to 20 residues. Germline lookup yields CDR1 GTSNPN and CDR2 SVGIG (reference sequence). The CDR3 reads CAWIPERTSGLRRVTDTQYF. The CDR3 region has the DNA TGTGCCTGGATACCTGAACGGACTAGCGGGCTCCGCCGGGTCACAGATACGCAGTATTTT.

The chain carries TRBV7-2 and TRBJ1-2, with 8 positions matching TRBD1. The CDR3 is 15 amino acids. In germline, CDR1 is SGHTA, CDR2 FQGNSA. The V gene end was trimmed by 6 bases and the J gene end by 5 bases; junction bases not matched to a gene: 11. Here the CDR3 reads CASSDGQGNGYGYTF. The CDR3 region has the DNA TGTGCCAGCAGTGACGGACAGGGCAATGGGTATGGCTACACCTTC. The variable domain in full, with the rest retrieved from reference TRBV7-2 and TRBJ1-2, is GAGVSQSPSNKVTEKGKDVELRCDPISGHTALYWYRQSLGQGLEFLIYFQGNSAPDKSGLPSDRFSAERTGGSVSTLTIQRTQQEDSAVYLCASSDGQGNGYGYTFGSGTRLTVV.

This clone was counted a single time. V usage is TRBV30 and J usage is TRBJ2-5; the D call may be TRBD1 or TRBD2 (5 bases each). This CDR3 contains 10 residues. V lost 8 bases and J lost 2, with 6 bases in between. Germline CDR1 reads GTSNPN; CDR2 reads SVGIG (reference sequence). The DNA for the CDR3 is TGTGCCGGGGGACAAGAGACCCAGTACTTC. This translates into CAGGQETQYF.

The gene calls are TRBV7-8 and TRBJ1-3, with 8 bases identical to TRBD1. In germline, CDR1 is SGHVS, CDR2 FQNEAQ. CDR3 size: 15 residues. V lost 5 bases and J lost 8; bases outside the gene matches: 11. The CDR3 protein is CASSLYRDRWDTIYF. DNA for the CDR3: TGTGCCAGCAGCCTATACCGGGACAGGTGGGACACCATATATTTT.

The rearrangement joins TRBV4-3 to TRBJ2-2; possible D gene TRBD2, 6 bases. Germline CDR1 LGHNA, CDR2 YSLEER. This CDR3 is 16 amino acids long. Deletions cut 0 bases from V and 4 bases from J, with 12 bases between. The CDR3 reads CASSQDGGIPTGELFF. CDR3 nucleotides: TGCGCCAGCAGCCAAGATGGGGGGATCCCCACCGGGGAGCTGTTTTTT.

J is TRBJ1-2 and V is TRBV9; D ambiguous. The CDR3 length is 12 residues. V gave up 3 bases and J gave up 6 bases, with 9 bases separating them. Germline V gives CDR1 SGDLS, CDR2 YYNGEE. The CDR3 loop reads CASSAPPNGYTF. DNA for the CDR3: TGTGCCAGCAGCGCTCCCCCGAATGGCTACACCTTC.

This rearrangement joins TRBV6-1 to TRBJ1-2; the D gene is possibly TRBD1 (5 bases). The V gene lost 7 bases and the J gene lost 8 bases, with 20 bases spanning the gap. This CDR3 has 14 amino acids. Germline V CDR1 and CDR2: MNHNS, SASEGT. Written as DNA, the CDR3 is TGTGCCAGCACCTTAGGCGGGGGTGCAAGCGGCTACACCTTC. Amino acid sequence: CASTLGGGASGYTF.

This chain's CDR3 is CAWSSLGSTDTQYF. CDR3 bases: TGTGCCTGGAGTTCCCTGGGGAGCACAGATACGCAGTATTTT. The chain is built from TRBV30 and TRBJ2-3; no clear D. CDR3 size: 14 residues. Trimming removed 2 bases from V and 0 bases from J, with 9 bases in between. Germline CDR1 is GTSNPN and CDR2 is SVGIG (reference sequence).

This chain connects TRBV18 to TRBJ2-3, with D uncertain. Per the germline V gene, CDR1 is KGHSH and CDR2 is LQKENI. The CDR3 runs to 16 residues. The germline V and J ends were trimmed by 0 bases and 0 bases, with 10 bases remaining between them. CDR3 loop: CASSPPVLASTDTQYF. CDR3 DNA: TGTGCCAGCTCACCACCGGTCTTAGCTAGCACAGATACGCAGTATTTT.

The CDR3 nucleotides are TGTGCCTGGAATCGGGACGCTAACTATGGCTACACCTTC. It yields the protein CAWNRDANYGYTF. The chain combines TRBV30 with TRBJ1-2; weak D call: TRBD1 (5 bases). Germline assignment: CDR1 GTSNPN and CDR2 SVGIG (reference sequence). The CDR3 runs 13 residues. V lost 4 bases, J lost 0 bases, and 9 bases lay in between.

This clone was seen once. The J gene is TRBJ1-3, the V gene TRBV5-1, with 8 positions matching TRBD1. Germline V gene sequence: CDR1 SGHRS, CDR2 YFSETQ. V lost 6 bases to trimming and J lost 4 bases; unmatched junction nucleotides: 6. The CDR3 sequence is 14 residues long. The CDR3 is CASTPGTGGNTIYF. The CDR3 bases are TGCGCCAGCACCCCGGGGACAGGCGGAAACACCATATATTTT.

This chain links TRBV19 with TRBJ1-2, with 8 bases matching TRBD1. J lost 5 bases, V lost 7 bases, and 6 bases had no gene match. The CDR3 loop spans 13 amino acids. Germline assignment: CDR1 LNHDA and CDR2 SQIVND (reference sequence). The CDR3 region is CASTSGGSYGYTF. The CDR3 DNA is TGTGCCAGTACTTCAGGGGGCTCGTATGGCTACACCTTC. Full variable domain (remainder filled in from reference TRBV19 and TRBJ1-2): DGGITQSPKYLFRKEGQNVTLSCEQNLNHDAMYWYRQDPGQGLRLIYYSQIVNDFQKGDIAEGYSVSREKKESFPLTVTSAQKNPTAFYLCASTSGGSYGYTFGSGTRLTVV.

In DNA form, the CDR3 reads TGCGCCAGCAAAGGTGCGGCCACCGGGGAGCTGTTTTTT. Translating it yields CASKGAATGELFF. The chain joins TRBV10-2 to TRBJ2-2; the D is unclear. The CDR3 sequence is 13 residues long. Between the trimmed V and J ends, which lost 7 bases and 4 bases, there was a span of 10 bases. The germline gives CDR1 WSHSY, CDR2 SAAADI.

The rearrangement links TRBV12-5 to TRBJ1-1, with 7 bases identical to TRBD1. The germline CDR1 and CDR2 sequences are LGHNT and FRNRAP. CDR3 length: 16 amino acids. V shed 2 bases, J shed 1 base, and the junction held 7 bases outside the gene matches. The chain's CDR3 is CASGLRAGGANTEAFF. The CDR3 nucleotides read TGTGCTAGTGGTTTGCGCGCAGGGGGAGCGAACACTGAAGCTTTCTTT. Drawing the rest from reference TRBV12-5 and TRBJ1-1, the complete variable domain is DARVTQTPRHKVTEMGQEVTMRCQPILGHNTVFWYRQTMMQGLELLAYFRNRAPLDDSGMPKDRFSAEMPDATLATLKIQPSEPRDSAVYFCASGLRAGGANTEAFFGQGTRLTVV.

The chain carries TRBV7-2 and TRBJ2-7, with 8 bases matching TRBD1. The CDR3 consists of 14 residues. Germline V CDR1 and CDR2: SGHTA, FQGNSA. Trimming at V came to 8 bases and at J to 7 bases, leaving 13 bases not matched to a gene. CDR3 sequence reads: CASLSGTGDLEQYF. The CDR3 region has the DNA TGTGCCAGCCTCTCCGGGACAGGAGACTTGGAGCAGTACTTC.

The rearrangement uses TRBV6-5 and TRBJ1-1; TRBD1 aligns across 7 bases. Losses at the gene ends were 2 bases for V and 5 bases for J; bases not matched to a gene: 8. CDR1 is MNHEY and CDR2 is SVGAGI in the germline V gene. The CDR3 length is 15 residues. This chain's CDR3 is CASSYEQGVRTEAFF. The CDR3 bases are TGTGCCAGCAGTTACGAGCAGGGGGTACGGACTGAAGCTTTCTTT.